The T cell receptor (beta chain) under discussion was sequenced for a study of identical twins. Overall study results and limits: Excess twin sharing in beta out-of-frame sequences was weaker. Clonotypes of the beta chain that were abundant in cord blood carried fewer insertions (memory repertoires showed none).

TCRdb reprocessed the 5' RACE reads via MiXCR and lists one record per CDR3 protein. The sample records about 470,000 distinct CDR3 sequences, 20% to 25% being singletons. To note about this clonotype: Its antigen remains unknown.

With V trimmed by 3 bases and J by 6 bases, 10 bases remained unmatched. Per germline, CDR1 MDHEN and CDR2 SYDVKM. The length of the CDR3 is 15 residues. This sample was shared with a second study, whose subject was T cells expressing NK-cell markers. That paper states: The eight sequenced donors comprised seven who were HCMV-seropositive and one who was seronegative.

The clonotype originates from a woman aged 18 to 35 in good health. The sequencing sample was made of CD4+ T cells sorted from blood. The rearrangement joins TRBV28 to TRBJ2-7; 8 nucleotides align to TRBD2. CDR3 nucleotides: TGTGCCAGCAGTTTCCGGGGGGGGCGGTACGGCGAGCAGTACTTC. Protein sequence: CASSFRGGRYGEQYF.